This entry features one T cell receptor (beta chain) sequence. Its antigen remains unidentified. In germline, CDR1 is LGHDT, CDR2 YNNKEL (reference sequence). CDR3 length: 14 amino acids. Deletions cut 0 bases from V and 6 bases from J, with 12 bases between. This sample is drawn from a study of T cell repertoires in cytomegalovirus infection. A single record per CDR3 protein comes from TCRdb applying MiXCR to the reads. The sample yields 640,000 or so distinct CDR3 sequences, around 32% seen once. The TCR sequence derives from a human donor in good health (CMV status not recorded). Some clones in this sample may be carry-over from other donors' samples. This chain uses TRBV3-1 with TRBJ2-7, with TRBD2 as a possible D gene (5 bases). Sequencing used cultured PBMCs, obtained from culture after CMV antigen stimulation. The CDR3 nucleotides read TGTGCCAGCAGCCAAGATGCGGTAGAGGGCGAGCAGTACTTC. This encodes CASSQDAVEGEQYF.